Each of the 21 T cell receptor beta chains below was sequenced from the same sample in a study of regulatory T cells in long-lasting Graves disease. As to time point: newly diagnosed GD, antithyroid drugs for less than 3 months. The TCR library was prepared using RNA isolated from PBMCs. With iRepertoire HTBI primers and Arm-PCR of CDR3 regions, TCR beta libraries were built. In TCRdb, the multiplex PCR reads were re-called with MiXCR into one record per CDR3 protein. This table holds approximately 310,000 distinct CDR3 sequences, 18% found once. Sample: peripheral blood mononuclear cells (PBMCs), taken at new diagnosis, from a patient treated with antithyroid drugs. These receptors all stem from a female donor with Graves disease.

A note on this clonotype: A far larger clone lies a single base away; this is likely a read error. This chain uses TRBV10-3 with TRBJ2-1; TRBD2 matches at 16 bases. V was clipped by 5 bases and J by 7 bases; unmatched bases: 2. Germline V gene sequence: CDR1 ENHRY, CDR2 SYGVKD. The CDR3 is 15 amino acids. The CDR3 nucleotides read TGTGCCATCAGTTGGGGACTAGCGGGAGGGAATGAGCAGTTCTTC. It codes for CAISWGLAGGNEQFF.

This clonotype was seen at least ten times. This chain uses TRBV5-6 with TRBJ1-1; possible D gene TRBD1, 6 bases. The germline gives CDR1 SGHDT, CDR2 YYEEEE. CDR3 length equals 13 residues. The V end was cut by 4 bases, the J end by 8 bases, with 15 bases between. For the CDR3, the DNA is TGTGCCAGCAGCCAGACCCGGGGGGCCGAAGCTTTCTTT. It codes for CASSQTRGAEAFF.

This clonotype was counted many times. The V and J genes are TRBV6-5 and TRBJ2-2; 13 nucleotides line up with TRBD2. With V trimmed by 4 bases and J by 6 bases, 8 bases remained unmatched. The CDR3 runs to 17 residues. Germline V lookup: CDR1 MNHEY, CDR2 SVGAGI. The CDR3 DNA reads as TGTGCCAGCAGTTTTGGACTAGCGGGAGTTCGAGCCGGGGAGCTGTTTTTT. It translates to CASSFGLAGVRAGELFF.

The V and J genes are TRBV28 and TRBJ1-3; D unresolved. This CDR3 spans 14 amino acids. With 3 bases removed from V and 2 bases from J, the gap between germline ends came to 8 bases. The germline V gene encodes CDR1 MDHEN and CDR2 SYDVKM. For the CDR3, the DNA is TGTGCCAGCAGTTTTCGGACCGCTGGAAACACCATATATTTT. Encoded protein: CASSFRTAGNTIYF.

This clonotype has at least ten counts. The genes are TRBV7-9 and TRBJ2-1, with 10 positions matching TRBD2. Unmatched junction bases numbered 15, after V lost 2 bases and J lost 5 bases. The CDR3 contains 19 residues. CDR1 is SEHNR and CDR2 is FQNEAQ in the germline V gene (reference sequence). The CDR3 DNA sequence: TGTGCCAGCAGCTTACTTACGGGAGGAGGAACTAGCGGGAACAATGAGCAGTTCTTC. Translated, it gives CASSLLTGGGTSGNNEQFF.

This clonotype was seen more than once but under ten times. This chain links TRBV19 with TRBJ1-1; a possible D gene is TRBD1 (6 bases). Germline V gene data show CDR1 as LNHDA and CDR2 as SQIVND (reference sequence). This CDR3 is 15 amino acids long. Trimming stripped 7 bases from V and 3 bases from J, with 18 bases between. The CDR3: CASTLGGAGHTEAFF. CDR3 bases: TGTGCCAGTACCCTGGGGGGCGCGGGTCACACTGAAGCTTTCTTT.

This clonotype has a count of ten or more. The chain is built from TRBV24-1 and TRBJ2-1, with TRBD2 matching over 7 bases. The CDR3 totals 16 residues. Trimming cost V 5 bases and J 4 bases; bases outside gene matches: 10. Germline V lookup: CDR1 KGHDR, CDR2 SFDVKD. CDR3 residues: CATSATSSGSYNEQFF. The CDR3 DNA reads TGTGCCACCAGTGCCACCTCTAGCGGATCTTACAATGAGCAGTTCTTC.

This clonotype was detected ten times or more. This rearrangement joins TRBV6-1 to TRBJ2-7; D possibly corresponds to TRBD1 (6 bases). This CDR3 region has 14 residues. CDR1 is MNHNS and CDR2 is SASEGT in the germline V gene. V was clipped by 2 bases and J by 12 bases, with 20 bases between them. The CDR3 sequence: CASSERDTLPLRYF. The CDR3 DNA reads TGTGCCAGCAGTGAAAGGGACACCCTGCCGTTACGGTACTTC.

This clonotype was recorded many times. The rearrangement uses TRBV12-3 or TRBV12-4 and TRBJ2-1; 9 bases map to TRBD1. V lost 6 bases and J lost 6; bases outside the gene matches: 9. This CDR3 has 15 residues. CDR3 nucleotide sequence: TGTGCCAGCAGCAAGTCGGGACAGGGCCGCAATGAGCAGTTCTTC. It codes for CASSKSGQGRNEQFF.

This clonotype was picked up many times. This chain joins TRBV29-1 and TRBJ2-2; D might be TRBD1 or TRBD2, each matching 5 bases. The CDR3 covers 14 residues. With 7 bases removed from V and 2 bases from J, the gap between germline ends came to 14 bases. Germline V gene data show CDR1 as SQVTM and CDR2 as ANQGSEA. This chain's CDR3 is CSAYRDGNTGELFF. CDR3 bases: TGCAGCGCCTACCGGGACGGAAACACCGGGGAGCTGTTTTTT.

This clonotype was seen ten or more times. The V call is TRBV12-3 or TRBV12-4, the J call TRBJ1-5, with D possibly matching TRBD1 (5 bases). CDR3 length: 13 residues. The V end was cut by 6 bases, the J end by 4 bases, with 10 bases between. CDR3 loop: CASRHDSNQPQHF. The DNA of the CDR3 is TGTGCCAGCAGACATGACAGTAATCAGCCCCAGCATTTT.

Points on this clonotype: A much bigger clone sits one base away, suggesting this may be a read error. The chain couples TRBV9 to TRBJ1-6, with unresolved D. CDR3 length: 15 residues. CDR1 and CDR2 from the germline V gene are SGDLS and YYNGEE. CDR3 residues: CASSGGGSYNPPLHF. For the CDR3, the DNA is TGTGCCAGCAGCGGTGGTGGCTCCTATAATCCACCCCTCCACTTT.

In its sample, this clonotype was seen many times. One end of the junction varies from germline; a read error may be responsible. This sequence joins TRBV10-3 and TRBJ1-1; TRBD1 is a possible D gene (5 bases). The CDR3 sequence is 16 residues long. Germline V gene lookup returns CDR1 ENHRY and CDR2 SYGVKD. The CDR3 is CAISELGSKGPAEAFF. The CDR3 DNA sequence: TGTGCCATCAGCGAGTTAGGTAGTAAGGGGCCCGCTGAAGCTTTCTTT.

This clonotype was counted many times. The J gene is TRBJ2-7, the V gene TRBV11-2; D remains ambiguous. CDR3 length: 13 amino acids. Germline assignment: CDR1 SGHAT and CDR2 FQNNGV. The germline V and J ends were trimmed by 1 base and 7 bases, with 11 bases remaining between them. CDR3 residues: CASSLAPLGEQYF. In DNA, the CDR3 is TGTGCCAGCAGCTTAGCCCCTTTAGGTGAGCAGTACTTC.

This chain uses TRBV9 with TRBJ2-2; D not resolved. Trimming shortened V by 4 bases and J by 11 bases, and 12 bases separated the two germline ends. This CDR3 is built from 12 residues. Germline lookup yields CDR1 SGDLS and CDR2 YYNGEE. In DNA, the CDR3 is TGTGCCAGCAGCCCTGGGTCGGCAGAGCTGTTTTTT. This sequence encodes CASSPGSAELFF.

This clonotype showed up just a few times. V is TRBV30 and J is TRBJ1-2; D gene unclear. The CDR3 covers 11 residues. V lost 5 bases, J lost 7 bases, and 11 bases lay in between. CDR1 is GTSNPN and CDR2 is SVGIG in the germline V gene (reference sequence). In DNA, the CDR3 is TGTGCCTGGTCTAAGGTTTCTGGCTACACCTTC. Amino acids: CAWSKVSGYTF. Complete variable domain (other parts from reference TRBV30 and TRBJ1-2): SQTIHQWPATLVQPVGSPLSLECTVEGTSNPNLYWYRQAAGRGLQLLFYSVGIGQISSEVPQNLSASRPQDRQFILSSKKLLLSDSGFYLCAWSKVSGYTFGSGTRLTVV.

This chain links TRBV11-3 with TRBJ2-1; 7 bases match TRBD2. The CDR3 is 17 amino acids. Germline V gene lookup returns CDR1 SGHNT and CDR2 YENEEA. V gave up 2 bases and J gave up 8 bases; unmatched junction bases: 15. The CDR3 region is CASSLTVTSRSRYEQFF. CDR3 nucleotide sequence: TGTGCCAGCAGCTTAACGGTGACTAGCAGGAGCAGATATGAGCAGTTCTTC. Supplemented by reference TRBV11-3 and TRBJ2-1, the full variable domain reads EAGVVQSPRYKIIEKKQPVAFWCNPISGHNTLYWYLQNLGQGPELLIRYENEEAVDDSQLPKDRFSAERLKGVDSTLKIQPAELGDSAVYLCASSLTVTSRSRYEQFFGPGTRLTVL.

This clonotype was observed at least ten times. The genes are TRBV12-3 or TRBV12-4 and TRBJ2-3; D is unresolved. With 1 base removed from V and 8 bases from J, the gap between germline ends came to 13 bases. This CDR3 contains 14 residues. CDR3 amino acids: CASSLGAVAPTQYF. The CDR3 coding sequence is TGTGCCAGCAGTTTAGGCGCTGTTGCACCTACGCAGTATTTT.

This clonotype was counted many times. This chain links TRBV6-5 with TRBJ2-7; D is possibly TRBD2 (6 bases). Deletions cut 2 bases from V and 7 bases from J, with 18 bases between. The length of the CDR3 is 15 residues. Germline CDR1 is MNHEY and CDR2 is SVGAGI. The CDR3: CASSYPSGGAGEQYF. CDR3 bases: TGTGCCAGCAGTTACCCCTCCGGAGGGGCTGGGGAGCAGTACTTC.

This clonotype was seen a few times. V and J are TRBV5-4 and TRBJ2-6; 9 bases align to TRBD1. This CDR3 is 19 amino acids long. V was pared by 1 base and J by 2 bases, with 10 bases of the junction left unmatched. In germline, CDR1 is SGHNT, CDR2 YYREEE (reference sequence). DNA for the CDR3: TGTGCCAGCAGCTTGAGCATTTGGGACAGGGCCCCTGGGGCCAACGTCCTGACTTTC. Its translation is CASSLSIWDRAPGANVLTF.

This chain uses TRBV28 with TRBJ1-2; no clear D. The CDR3 runs 15 residues. Trimming took 5 bases from V and 4 from J, leaving 17 bases between them. Germline CDR1 reads MDHEN; CDR2 reads SYDVKM. The CDR3 bases are TGTGCCAGCAGTCCCGCCGAGGTACTCTCCTATGGCTACACCTTC. Translation: CASSPAEVLSYGYTF.